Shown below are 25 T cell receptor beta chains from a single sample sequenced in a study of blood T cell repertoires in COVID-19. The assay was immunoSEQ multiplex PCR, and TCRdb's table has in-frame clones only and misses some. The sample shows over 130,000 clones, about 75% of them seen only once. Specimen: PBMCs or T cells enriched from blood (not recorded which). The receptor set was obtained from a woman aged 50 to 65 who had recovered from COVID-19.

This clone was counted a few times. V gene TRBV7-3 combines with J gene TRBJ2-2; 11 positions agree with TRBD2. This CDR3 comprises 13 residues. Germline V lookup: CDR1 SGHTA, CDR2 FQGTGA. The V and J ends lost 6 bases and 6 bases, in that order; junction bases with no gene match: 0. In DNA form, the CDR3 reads TGTGCCAGCAGACTAGCGGGAGCCGGGGAGCTGTTTTTT. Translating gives CASRLAGAGELFF. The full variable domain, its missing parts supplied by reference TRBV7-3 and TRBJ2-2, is GAGVSQTPSNKVTEKGKYVELRCDPISGHTALYWYRQSLGQGPEFLIYFQGTGAADDSGLPNDRFFAVRPEGSVSTLKIQRTERGDSAVYLCASRLAGAGELFFGEGSRLTVL.

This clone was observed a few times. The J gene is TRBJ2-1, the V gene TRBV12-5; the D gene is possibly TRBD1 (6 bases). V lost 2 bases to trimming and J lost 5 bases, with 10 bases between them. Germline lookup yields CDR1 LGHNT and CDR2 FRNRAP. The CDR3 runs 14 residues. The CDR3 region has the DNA TGTGCTAGTGGTTTGATCCCAGGGGACAATGAGCAGTTCTTC. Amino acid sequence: CASGLIPGDNEQFF. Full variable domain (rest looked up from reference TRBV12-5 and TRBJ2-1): DARVTQTPRHKVTEMGQEVTMRCQPILGHNTVFWYRQTMMQGLELLAYFRNRAPLDDSGMPKDRFSAEMPDATLATLKIQPSEPRDSAVYFCASGLIPGDNEQFFGPGTRLTVL.

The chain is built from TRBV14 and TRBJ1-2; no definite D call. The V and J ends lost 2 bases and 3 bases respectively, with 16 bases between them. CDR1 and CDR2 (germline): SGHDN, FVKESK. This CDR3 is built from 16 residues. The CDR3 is CASSQLPSPPYYGYTF. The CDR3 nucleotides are TGTGCCAGCAGCCAACTACCTTCGCCACCCTACTATGGCTACACCTTC.

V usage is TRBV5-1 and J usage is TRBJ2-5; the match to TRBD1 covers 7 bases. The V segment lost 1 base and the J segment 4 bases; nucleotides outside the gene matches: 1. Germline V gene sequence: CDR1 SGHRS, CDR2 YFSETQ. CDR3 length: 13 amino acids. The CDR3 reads CASSLNRGETQYF. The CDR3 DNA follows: TGCGCCAGCAGCTTGAACAGGGGAGAGACCCAGTACTTC. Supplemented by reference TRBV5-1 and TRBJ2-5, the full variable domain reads KAGVTQTPRYLIKTRGQQVTLSCSPISGHRSVSWYQQTPGQGLQFLFEYFSETQRNKGNFPGRFSGRQFSNSRSEMNVSTLELGDSALYLCASSLNRGETQYFGPGTRLLVL.

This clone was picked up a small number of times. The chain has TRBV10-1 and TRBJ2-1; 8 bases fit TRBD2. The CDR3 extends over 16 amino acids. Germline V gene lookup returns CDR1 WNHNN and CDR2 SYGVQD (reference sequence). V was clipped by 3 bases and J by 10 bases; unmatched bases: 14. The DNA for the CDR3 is TGCGCCAGCAGTGATGGTGGTAGCGGGACGGGCTTGGAGCAGTTCTTC. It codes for CASSDGGSGTGLEQFF.

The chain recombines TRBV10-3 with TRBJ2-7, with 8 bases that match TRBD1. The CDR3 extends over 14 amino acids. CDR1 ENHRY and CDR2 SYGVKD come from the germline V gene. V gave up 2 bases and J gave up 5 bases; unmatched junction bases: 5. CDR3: CAISEGQGLHEQYF. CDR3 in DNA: TGTGCCATCAGTGAGGGACAGGGTTTACACGAGCAGTACTTC.

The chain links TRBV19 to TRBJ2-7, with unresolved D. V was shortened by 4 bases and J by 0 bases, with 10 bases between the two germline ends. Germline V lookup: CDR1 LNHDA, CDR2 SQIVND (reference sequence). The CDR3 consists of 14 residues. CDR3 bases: TGTGCCAGTAGTACCCAGGCGTTCTCCTACGAGCAGTACTTC. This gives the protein CASSTQAFSYEQYF.

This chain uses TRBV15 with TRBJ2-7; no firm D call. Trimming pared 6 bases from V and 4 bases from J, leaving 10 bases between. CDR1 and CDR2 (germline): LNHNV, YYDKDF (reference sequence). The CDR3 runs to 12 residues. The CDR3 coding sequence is TGTGCCACCAGTGACAAGTTGTACGAGCAGTACTTC. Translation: CATSDKLYEQYF.

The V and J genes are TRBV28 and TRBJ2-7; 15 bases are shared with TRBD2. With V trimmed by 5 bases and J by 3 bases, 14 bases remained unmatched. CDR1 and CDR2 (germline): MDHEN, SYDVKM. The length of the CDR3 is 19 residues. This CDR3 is CASSPRTSGRGSARYEQYF. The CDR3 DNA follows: TGTGCCAGCAGTCCCCGGACTAGCGGGAGGGGGAGTGCCCGCTACGAGCAGTACTTC. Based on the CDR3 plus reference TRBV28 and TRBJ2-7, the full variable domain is DVKVTQSSRYLVKRTGEKVFLECVQDMDHENMFWYRQDPGLGLRLIYFSYDVKMKEKGDIPEGYSVSREKKERFSLILESASTNQTSMYLCASSPRTSGRGSARYEQYFGPGTRLTVT.

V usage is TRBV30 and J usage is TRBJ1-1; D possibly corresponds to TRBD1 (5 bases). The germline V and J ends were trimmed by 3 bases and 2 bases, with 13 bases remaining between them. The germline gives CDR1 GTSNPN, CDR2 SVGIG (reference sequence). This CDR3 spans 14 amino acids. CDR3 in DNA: TGTGCCTGGAGCCTGCCAGGGTCTAACACTGAAGCTTTCTTT. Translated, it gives CAWSLPGSNTEAFF.

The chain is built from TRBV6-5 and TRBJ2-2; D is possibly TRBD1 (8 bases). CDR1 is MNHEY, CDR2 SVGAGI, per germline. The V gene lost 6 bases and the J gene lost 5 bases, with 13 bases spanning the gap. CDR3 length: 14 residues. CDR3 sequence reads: CASRKQGGTGELFF. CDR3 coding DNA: TGTGCCAGCAGGAAACAGGGGGGGACCGGGGAGCTGTTTTTT.

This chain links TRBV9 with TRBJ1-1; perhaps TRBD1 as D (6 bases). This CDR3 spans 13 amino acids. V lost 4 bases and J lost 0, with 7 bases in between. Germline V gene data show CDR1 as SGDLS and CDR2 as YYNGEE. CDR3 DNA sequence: TGTGCCAGCAGCCAGGGGATGAACACTGAAGCTTTCTTT. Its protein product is CASSQGMNTEAFF.

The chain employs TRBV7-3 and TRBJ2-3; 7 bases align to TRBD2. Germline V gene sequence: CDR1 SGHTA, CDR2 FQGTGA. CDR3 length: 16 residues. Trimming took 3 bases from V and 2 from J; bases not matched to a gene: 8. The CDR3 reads CASSFGLGGFTDTQYF. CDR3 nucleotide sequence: TGTGCCAGCAGCTTCGGACTAGGAGGTTTCACAGATACGCAGTATTTT.

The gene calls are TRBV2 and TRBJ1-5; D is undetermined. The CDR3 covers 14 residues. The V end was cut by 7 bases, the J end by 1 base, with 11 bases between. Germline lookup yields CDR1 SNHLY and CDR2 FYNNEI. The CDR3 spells CASTFGGSNQPQHF. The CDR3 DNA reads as TGTGCCAGCACTTTTGGCGGGAGCAATCAGCCCCAGCATTTT.

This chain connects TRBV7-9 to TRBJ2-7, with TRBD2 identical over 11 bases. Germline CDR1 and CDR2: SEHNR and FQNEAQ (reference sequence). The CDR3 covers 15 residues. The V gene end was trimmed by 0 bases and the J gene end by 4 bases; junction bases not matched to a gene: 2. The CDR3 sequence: CASSLAGLAEYEQYF. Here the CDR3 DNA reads TGTGCCAGCAGCTTAGCGGGACTAGCGGAATACGAGCAGTACTTC.

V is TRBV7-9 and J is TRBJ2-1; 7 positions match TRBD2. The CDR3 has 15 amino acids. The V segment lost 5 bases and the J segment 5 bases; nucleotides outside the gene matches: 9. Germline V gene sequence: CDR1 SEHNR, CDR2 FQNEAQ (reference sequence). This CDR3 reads CASSVGRERHNEQFF. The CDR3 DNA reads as TGTGCCAGCAGCGTCGGGCGGGAGCGCCACAATGAGCAGTTCTTC.

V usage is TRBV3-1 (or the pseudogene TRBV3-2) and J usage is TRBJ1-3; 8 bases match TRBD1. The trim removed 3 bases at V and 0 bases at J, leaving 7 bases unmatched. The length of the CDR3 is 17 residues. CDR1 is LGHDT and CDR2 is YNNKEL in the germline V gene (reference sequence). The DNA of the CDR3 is TGTGCCAGCAGCCACCCAAGGACAGGGAACTCTGGAAACACCATATATTTT. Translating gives CASSHPRTGNSGNTIYF.

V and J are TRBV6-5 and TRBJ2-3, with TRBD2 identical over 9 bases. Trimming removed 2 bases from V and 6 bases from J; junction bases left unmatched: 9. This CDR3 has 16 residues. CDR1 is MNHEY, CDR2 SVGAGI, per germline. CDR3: CASSYPSGGPPDTQYF. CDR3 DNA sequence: TGTGCCAGCAGTTACCCAAGCGGGGGGCCCCCCGATACGCAGTATTTT.

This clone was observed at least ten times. The CDR3 loop reads CASSRQDLNSPLHF. In nucleotides, the CDR3 is TGTGCCAGCTCGAGACAGGACCTAAATTCACCCCTCCACTTT. The chain employs TRBV18 and TRBJ1-6; D possibly corresponds to TRBD1 (6 bases). This CDR3 is built from 14 residues. Per the germline V gene, CDR1 is KGHSH and CDR2 is LQKENI. The V and J ends lost 6 bases and 7 bases respectively, with 13 bases between them.

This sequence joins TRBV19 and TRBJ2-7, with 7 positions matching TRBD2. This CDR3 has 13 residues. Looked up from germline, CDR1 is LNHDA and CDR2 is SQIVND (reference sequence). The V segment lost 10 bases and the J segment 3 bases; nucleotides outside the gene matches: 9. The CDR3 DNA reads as TGTGCCACCCGCGGGGGACGGATCTACGAGCAGTACTTC. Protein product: CATRGGRIYEQYF.

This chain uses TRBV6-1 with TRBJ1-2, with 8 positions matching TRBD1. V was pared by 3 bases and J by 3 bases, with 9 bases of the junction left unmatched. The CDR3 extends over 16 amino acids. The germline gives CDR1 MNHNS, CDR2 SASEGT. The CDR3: CASSEIRTGGDYGYTF. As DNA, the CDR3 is TGTGCCAGCAGTGAGATCCGAACAGGGGGGGACTATGGCTACACCTTC.

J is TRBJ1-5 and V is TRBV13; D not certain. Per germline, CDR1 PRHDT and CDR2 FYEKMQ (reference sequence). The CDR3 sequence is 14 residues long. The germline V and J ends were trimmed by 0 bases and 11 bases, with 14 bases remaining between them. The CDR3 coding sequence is TGTGCCAGCAGCTTAGGCCGCGGGATTAAGTCCCAGCATTTT. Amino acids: CASSLGRGIKSQHF.

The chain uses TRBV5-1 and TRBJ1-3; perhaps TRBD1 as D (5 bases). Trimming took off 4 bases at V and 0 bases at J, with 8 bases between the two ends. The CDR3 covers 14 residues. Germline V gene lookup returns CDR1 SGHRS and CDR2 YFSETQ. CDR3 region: CASSDGASGNTIYF. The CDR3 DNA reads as TGCGCCAGCAGCGATGGGGCCTCTGGAAACACCATATATTTT.

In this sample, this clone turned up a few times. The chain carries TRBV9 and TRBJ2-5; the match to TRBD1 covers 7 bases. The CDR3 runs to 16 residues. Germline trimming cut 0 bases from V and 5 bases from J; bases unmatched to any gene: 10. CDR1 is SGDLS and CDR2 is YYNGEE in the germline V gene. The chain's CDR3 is CASSVAEAGGRETQYF. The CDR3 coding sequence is TGTGCCAGCAGCGTAGCTGAGGCAGGGGGTAGGGAGACCCAGTACTTC.

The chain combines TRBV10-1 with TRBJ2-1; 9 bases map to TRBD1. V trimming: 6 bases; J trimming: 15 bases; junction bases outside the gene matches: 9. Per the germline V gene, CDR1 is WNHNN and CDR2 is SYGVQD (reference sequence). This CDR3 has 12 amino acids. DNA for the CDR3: TGCGCCAGCAGCGCCGGGACAGGGTCGTTGTTCTTC. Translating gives CASSAGTGSLFF.